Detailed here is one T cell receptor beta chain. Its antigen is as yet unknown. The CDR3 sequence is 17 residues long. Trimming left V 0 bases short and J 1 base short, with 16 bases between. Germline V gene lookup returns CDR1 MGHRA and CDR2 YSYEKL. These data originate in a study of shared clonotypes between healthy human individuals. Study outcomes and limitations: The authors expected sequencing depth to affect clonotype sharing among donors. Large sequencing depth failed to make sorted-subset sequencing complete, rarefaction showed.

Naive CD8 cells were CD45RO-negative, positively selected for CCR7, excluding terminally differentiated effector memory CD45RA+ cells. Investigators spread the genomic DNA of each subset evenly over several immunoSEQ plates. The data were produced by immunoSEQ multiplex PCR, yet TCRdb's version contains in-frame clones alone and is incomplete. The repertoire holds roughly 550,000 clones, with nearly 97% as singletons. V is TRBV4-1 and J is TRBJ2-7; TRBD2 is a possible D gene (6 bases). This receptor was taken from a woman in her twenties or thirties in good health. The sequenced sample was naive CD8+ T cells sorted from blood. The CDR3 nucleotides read TGCGCCAGCAGCCAAGATCTGATTGGCGGGGTTTCCTACGAGCAGTACTTC. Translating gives CASSQDLIGGVSYEQYF.